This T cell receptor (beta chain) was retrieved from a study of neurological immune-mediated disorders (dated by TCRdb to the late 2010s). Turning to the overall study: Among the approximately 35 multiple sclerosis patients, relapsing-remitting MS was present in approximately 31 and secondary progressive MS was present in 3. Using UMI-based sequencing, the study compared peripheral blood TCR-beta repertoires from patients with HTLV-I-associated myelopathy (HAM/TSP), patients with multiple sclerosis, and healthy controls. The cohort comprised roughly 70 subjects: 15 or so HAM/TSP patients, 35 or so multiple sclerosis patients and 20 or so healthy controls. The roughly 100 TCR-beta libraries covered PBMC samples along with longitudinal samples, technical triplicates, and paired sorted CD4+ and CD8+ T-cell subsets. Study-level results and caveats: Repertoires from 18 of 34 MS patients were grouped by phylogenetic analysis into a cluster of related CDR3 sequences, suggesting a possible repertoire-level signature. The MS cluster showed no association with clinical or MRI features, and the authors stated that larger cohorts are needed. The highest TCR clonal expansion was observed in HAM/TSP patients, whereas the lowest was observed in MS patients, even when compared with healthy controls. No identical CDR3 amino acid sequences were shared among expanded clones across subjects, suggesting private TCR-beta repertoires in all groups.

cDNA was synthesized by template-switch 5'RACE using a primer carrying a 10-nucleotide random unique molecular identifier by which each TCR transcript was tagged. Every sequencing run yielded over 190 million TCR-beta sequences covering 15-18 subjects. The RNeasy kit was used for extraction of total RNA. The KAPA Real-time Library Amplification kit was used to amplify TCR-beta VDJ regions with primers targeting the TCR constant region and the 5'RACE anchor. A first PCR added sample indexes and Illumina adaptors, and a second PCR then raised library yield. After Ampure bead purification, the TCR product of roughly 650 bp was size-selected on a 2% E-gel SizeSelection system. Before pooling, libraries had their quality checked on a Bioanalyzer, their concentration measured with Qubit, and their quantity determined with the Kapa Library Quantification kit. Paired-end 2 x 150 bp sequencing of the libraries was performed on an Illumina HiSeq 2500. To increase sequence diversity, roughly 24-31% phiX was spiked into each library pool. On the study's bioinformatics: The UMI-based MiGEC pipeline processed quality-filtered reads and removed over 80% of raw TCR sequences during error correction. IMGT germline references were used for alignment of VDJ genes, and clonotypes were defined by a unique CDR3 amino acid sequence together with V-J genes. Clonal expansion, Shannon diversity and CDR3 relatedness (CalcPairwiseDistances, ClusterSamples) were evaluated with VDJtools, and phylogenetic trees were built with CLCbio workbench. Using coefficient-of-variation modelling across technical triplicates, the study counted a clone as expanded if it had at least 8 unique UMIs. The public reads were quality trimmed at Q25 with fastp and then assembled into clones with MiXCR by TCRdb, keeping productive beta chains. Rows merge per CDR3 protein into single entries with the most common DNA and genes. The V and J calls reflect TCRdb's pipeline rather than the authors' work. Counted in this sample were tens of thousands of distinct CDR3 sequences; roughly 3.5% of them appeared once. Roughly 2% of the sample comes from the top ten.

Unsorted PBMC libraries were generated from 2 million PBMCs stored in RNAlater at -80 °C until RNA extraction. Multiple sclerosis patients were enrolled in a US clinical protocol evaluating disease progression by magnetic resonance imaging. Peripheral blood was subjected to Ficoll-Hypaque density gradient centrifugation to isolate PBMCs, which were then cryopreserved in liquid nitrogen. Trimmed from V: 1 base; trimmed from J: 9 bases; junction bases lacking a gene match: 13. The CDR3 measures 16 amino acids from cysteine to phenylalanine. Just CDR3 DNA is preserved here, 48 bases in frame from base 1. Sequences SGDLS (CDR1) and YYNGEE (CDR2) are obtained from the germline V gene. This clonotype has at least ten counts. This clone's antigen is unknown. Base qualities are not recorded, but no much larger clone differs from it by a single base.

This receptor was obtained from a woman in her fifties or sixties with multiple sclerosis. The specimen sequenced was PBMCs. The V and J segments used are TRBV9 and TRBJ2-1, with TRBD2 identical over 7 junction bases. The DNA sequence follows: TGTGCCAGCAGCGTACTCTCGGGAGGAATGGGCGGTGAGCAGTTCTTC. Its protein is CASSVLSGGMGGEQFF.